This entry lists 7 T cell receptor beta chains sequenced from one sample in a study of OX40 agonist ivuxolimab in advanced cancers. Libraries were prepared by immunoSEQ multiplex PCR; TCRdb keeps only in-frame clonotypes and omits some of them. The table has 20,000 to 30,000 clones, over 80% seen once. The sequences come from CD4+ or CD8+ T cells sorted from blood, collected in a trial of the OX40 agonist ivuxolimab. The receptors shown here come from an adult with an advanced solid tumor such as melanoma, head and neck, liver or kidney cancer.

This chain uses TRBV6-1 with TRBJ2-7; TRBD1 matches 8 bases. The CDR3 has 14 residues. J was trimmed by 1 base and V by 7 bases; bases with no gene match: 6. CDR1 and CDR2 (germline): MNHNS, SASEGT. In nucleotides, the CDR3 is TGTGCCAGCACCGGACAGGGACCTTCCTACGAGCAGTACTTC. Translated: CASTGQGPSYEQYF.

The CDR3 here is CASSLGTGIYYEQYF. The CDR3 DNA sequence: TGCGCCAGCAGCTTGGGTACAGGGATATACTACGAGCAGTACTTC. This chain uses TRBV5-1 with TRBJ2-7; D might be TRBD1 (6 bases). Trimming cost V 0 bases and J 3 bases, with 13 bases left between them. Per germline, CDR1 SGHRS and CDR2 YFSETQ. The CDR3 covers 15 residues.

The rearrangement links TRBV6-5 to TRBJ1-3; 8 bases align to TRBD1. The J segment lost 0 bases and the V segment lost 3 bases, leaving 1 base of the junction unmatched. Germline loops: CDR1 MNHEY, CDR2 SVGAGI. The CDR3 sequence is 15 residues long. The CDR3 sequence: CASSYTGGSGNTIYF. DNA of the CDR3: TGTGCCAGCAGTTATACAGGGGGCTCTGGAAACACCATATATTTT.

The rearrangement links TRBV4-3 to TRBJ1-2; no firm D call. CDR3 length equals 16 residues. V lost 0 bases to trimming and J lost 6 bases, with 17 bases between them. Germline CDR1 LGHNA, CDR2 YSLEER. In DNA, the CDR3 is TGCGCCAGCAGCCAAGAGGATCTCGATCTAAGGGATGGCTACACCTTC. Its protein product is CASSQEDLDLRDGYTF.

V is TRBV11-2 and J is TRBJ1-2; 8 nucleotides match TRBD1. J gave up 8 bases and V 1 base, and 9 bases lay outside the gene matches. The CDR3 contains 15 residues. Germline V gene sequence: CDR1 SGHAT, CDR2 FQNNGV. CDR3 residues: CASSLGAGGGRGYTF. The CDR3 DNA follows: TGTGCCAGCAGCTTAGGAGCAGGGGGCGGGCGCGGCTACACCTTC.

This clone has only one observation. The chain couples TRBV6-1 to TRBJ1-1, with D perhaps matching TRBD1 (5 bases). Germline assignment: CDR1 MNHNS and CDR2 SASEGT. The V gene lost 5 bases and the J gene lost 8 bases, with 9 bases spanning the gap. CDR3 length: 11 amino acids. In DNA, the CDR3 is TGTGCCAGCAGTATAAGGGACGAAGCTTTCTTT. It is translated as CASSIRDEAFF.

The CDR3: CATRADPSYEQYF. The CDR3 DNA follows: TGTGCCACCAGAGCCGACCCTTCCTACGAGCAGTACTTC. The chain couples TRBV27 to TRBJ2-7; no clear D. Trimming cost V 10 bases and J 1 base, with 14 bases left between them. This CDR3 is 13 amino acids long. Germline V gene lookup returns CDR1 MNHEY and CDR2 SMNVEV (reference sequence).